A single sample gave rise to the 25 T cell receptor beta chains below, sequenced in a study of identical twins. TCRdb itself ran the 5' RACE reads through MiXCR, one entry per CDR3 protein. Of about 1.7 million distinct CDR3 sequences listed, less than 40% are singletons. Sequencing input: cord blood. The receptors come from a newborn girl in good health.

This clonotype was seen a few times. The chain links TRBV12-3 or TRBV12-4 to TRBJ2-1, with D unresolved. Deletions cut 3 bases from V and 2 bases from J, with 11 bases between. The CDR3 has 15 amino acids. CDR3 sequence: CASSFGANPYNEQFF. The CDR3 nucleotides are TGTGCCAGCAGTTTTGGAGCGAATCCCTACAATGAGCAGTTCTTC.

The chain uses TRBV5-1 and TRBJ2-3; 7 nucleotides agree with TRBD1. This CDR3 spans 13 amino acids. The J segment lost 11 bases and the V segment lost 4 bases, leaving 10 bases of the junction unmatched. Germline CDR1 reads SGHRS; CDR2 reads YFSETQ. DNA of the CDR3: TGCGCCAGCAGCCCCTCGGACCCAGGGGGGCAGTATTTT. It is translated as CASSPSDPGGQYF.

The chain combines TRBV6-5 with TRBJ2-2; 8 positions agree with TRBD1. J was trimmed by 7 bases and V by 4 bases; bases with no gene match: 5. Germline V CDR1 and CDR2: MNHEY, SVGAGI. The CDR3 is 14 residues long. The chain's CDR3 is CASSFTGGGGELFF. In DNA, the CDR3 is TGTGCCAGCAGTTTCACAGGGGGAGGCGGGGAGCTGTTTTTT.

This clonotype was counted between two and nine times. The chain couples TRBV6-2 or TRBV6-3 to TRBJ2-1, with D possibly being TRBD2 (6 bases). Germline CDR1 and CDR2: MNHEY and SVGEGT. Deletions cut 6 bases from V and 2 bases from J, with 17 bases between. This CDR3 is 16 amino acids long. The CDR3 loop reads CASSSISSVTYNEQFF. The CDR3 region has the DNA TGTGCCAGCAGCTCCATTTCTAGCGTAACCTACAATGAGCAGTTCTTC.

Details on this clonotype: A much larger clone sits a single nucleotide away, making a read error possible. The V call is TRBV5-1, the J call TRBJ1-2, with no clear D. CDR1 is SGHRS, CDR2 YFSETQ, per germline. The germline V and J ends were trimmed by 0 bases and 4 bases, with 16 bases remaining between them. CDR3 length: 16 residues. In nucleotides, the CDR3 is TGCGCCAGCAGCTTGGCCTCGGGTACAGTTTCCTATGGCTACACCTTC. Translating it yields CASSLASGTVSYGYTF.

This clonotype has at least ten counts. The rearrangement uses TRBV24-1 and TRBJ2-1, with D possibly being TRBD1 (6 bases). Germline CDR1 KGHDR, CDR2 SFDVKD. Between the trimmed V and J ends, which lost 3 bases and 3 bases, there was a span of 14 bases. This CDR3 is 16 amino acids long. The CDR3 region is CATSDPTRQVYNEQFF. CDR3 sequence (DNA): TGTGCCACCAGTGATCCGACTCGACAGGTCTACAATGAGCAGTTCTTC.

This clonotype was recorded a few times. The chain has TRBV6-2 or TRBV6-3 and TRBJ1-5; 7 positions match TRBD1. The J segment lost 2 bases and the V segment lost 0 bases, leaving 4 bases of the junction unmatched. The length of the CDR3 is 16 residues. Germline CDR1 is MNHEY and CDR2 is SVGEGT. The CDR3 sequence is CASSYSSTGGNQPQHF. CDR3 DNA: TGTGCCAGCAGTTACTCGAGCACAGGGGGCAATCAGCCCCAGCATTTT.

As concerns this clonotype: A much larger clone differs from this one at a single base, so this may be a read error. The chain joins TRBV10-3 to TRBJ2-4; TRBD2 matches at 7 bases. Looked up from germline, CDR1 is ENHRY and CDR2 is SYGVKD. This CDR3 is 14 amino acids long. CDR3 coding DNA: TGTGCCATCACCGAGTCTAGCGGCTCCTACGAGCAGGACTTC. Amino acids: CAITESSGSYEQDF.

This clonotype was seen a handful of times. V and J are TRBV10-2 and TRBJ2-5, with 7 bases lining up with TRBD2. The V and J ends lost 0 bases and 2 bases, in that order; junction bases with no gene match: 9. The CDR3 spans 17 residues. Per germline, CDR1 WSHSY and CDR2 SAAADI. The DNA of the CDR3 is TGCGCCAGCAGTGAGTCCACCCTAGCGGTTCAACAAGAGACCCAGTACTTC. Protein product: CASSESTLAVQQETQYF.

This clonotype was recorded many times. The chain links TRBV28 to TRBJ2-4; TRBD1 might be the D (5 bases). The length of the CDR3 is 17 residues. Between the trimmed V and J ends, which lost 5 bases and 1 base, there was a span of 18 bases. The germline CDR1 and CDR2 sequences are MDHEN and SYDVKM. The CDR3 spells CASSQALGKGAKNIQYF. The CDR3 coding sequence is TGTGCCAGCAGTCAGGCCCTCGGTAAGGGGGCCAAAAACATTCAGTACTTC.

V usage is TRBV28 and J usage is TRBJ2-7; D call uncertain. The CDR3 length is 13 residues. V dropped 4 bases and J dropped 7 bases, with 14 bases sitting between them. Germline lookup yields CDR1 MDHEN and CDR2 SYDVKM. CDR3 sequence reads: CASSWPFLGEQYF. DNA of the CDR3: TGTGCCAGCAGTTGGCCGTTTCTGGGAGAGCAGTACTTC.

This clonotype was picked up many times. J is TRBJ2-1 and V is TRBV12-3 or TRBV12-4; 8 bases map to TRBD2. The CDR3 length is 17 residues. Trimming at V came to 4 bases and at J to 4 bases, leaving 12 bases not matched to a gene. The CDR3, as DNA: TGTGCCAGCAGTTGGGTACGCGGGGGGATGAAATACAATGAGCAGTTCTTC. This sequence encodes CASSWVRGGMKYNEQFF.

This clonotype was seen more than once but under ten times. For the CDR3, the DNA is TGTGCCAGCAGCCCGCGGGGGAACCCTAATGAAAAACTGTTTTTT. As protein: CASSPRGNPNEKLFF. The J gene is TRBJ1-4, the V gene TRBV12-3 or TRBV12-4; tentative D call: TRBD1 (5 bases). There are 15 residues in the CDR3. Trimming shortened V by 6 bases and J by 3 bases, and 14 bases separated the two germline ends.

This clonotype was seen ten or more times. This sequence joins TRBV6-5 and TRBJ1-5, with 8 bases that match TRBD1. Germline CDR1 reads MNHEY; CDR2 reads SVGAGI. V shed 5 bases, J shed 4 bases, and the junction held 4 bases outside the gene matches. This CDR3 has 14 residues. The CDR3 here is CASSRQGPNQPQHF. CDR3 nucleotides: TGTGCCAGCAGTCGACAGGGGCCAAATCAGCCCCAGCATTTT.

The CDR3 loop reads CSARDPNGGWNEQFF. CDR3 DNA sequence: TGCAGTGCTAGAGATCCGAACGGGGGTTGGAATGAGCAGTTCTTC. The chain combines TRBV20-1 with TRBJ2-1; D is perhaps TRBD2 (6 bases). This CDR3 contains 15 residues. Germline V lookup: CDR1 DFQATT, CDR2 SNEGSKA (reference sequence). V was shortened by 0 bases and J by 7 bases, with 16 bases between the two germline ends.

The chain couples TRBV5-5 to TRBJ2-3; the D is unclear. Germline loops: CDR1 SGHKS, CDR2 YYEKEE (reference sequence). The CDR3 spans 14 residues. Trimming removed 4 bases at V and 6 bases at J, with 15 bases between. The CDR3 region is CASSLTSLRDTQYF. The DNA of the CDR3 is TGTGCCAGCAGCCTTACTTCACTCAGGGATACGCAGTATTTT.

The CDR3 coding sequence is TGTGCCAGCAGGACTACAGGGGCGAGTGAGCAGTACTTC. Translated, it gives CASRTTGASEQYF. The chain joins TRBV27 to TRBJ2-7; 7 nucleotides align to TRBD1. The CDR3 spans 13 residues. The V gene's germline CDR1 is MNHEY and CDR2 SMNVEV (reference sequence). Trimming at V came to 6 bases and at J to 7 bases, leaving 9 bases not matched to a gene.

This clonotype was picked up many times. V is TRBV7-2 and J is TRBJ2-3, with D perhaps TRBD2 (6 bases). The length of the CDR3 is 15 residues. Germline CDR1 reads SGHTA; CDR2 reads FQGNSA. V lost 6 bases, J lost 2 bases, and 15 bases lay in between. The CDR3 coding sequence is TGTGCCAGCAGGTCCTCGGGACTCCTCACAGATACGCAGTATTTT. Protein sequence: CASRSSGLLTDTQYF.

This clonotype came up a few times. The rearrangement uses TRBV12-3 or TRBV12-4 and TRBJ2-1, with TRBD2 as a possible D gene (7 bases). The ends were cut back, 1 base at V and 9 bases at J, with 13 bases in the middle. The CDR3 runs to 14 residues. CDR3 coding DNA: TGTGCCAGCAGTTTAGTGGAGGGGGGGATTGAGCAGTTCTTC. This translates into CASSLVEGGIEQFF.

The chain couples TRBV3-1 to TRBJ2-1; TRBD2 is a possible D gene (5 bases). Germline V gene lookup returns CDR1 LGHDT and CDR2 YNNKEL (reference sequence). The CDR3 loop spans 16 amino acids. V shed 4 bases and J shed 0 bases, with 13 bases lying between them. The DNA for the CDR3 is TGTGCCAGCAGCCCTCCCTTAGCGAGCTCCTACAATGAGCAGTTCTTC. It translates to CASSPPLASSYNEQFF.

Note on this clonotype: In this CDR3 the conserved last residue, phenylalanine or tryptophan, is missing, so a read error is likely. The V call is TRBV7-2, the J call TRBJ2-3; TRBD1 or TRBD2 may be the D gene (6 bases each). This CDR3 is built from 18 residues. Germline V gene lookup returns CDR1 SGHTA and CDR2 FQGNSA. With 1 base removed from V and 5 bases from J, the gap between germline ends came to 22 bases. Here the CDR3 reads CASSLVPPVRGEKDTQYI. The CDR3 region has the DNA TGTGCCAGCAGCTTAGTCCCCCCTGTTAGGGGGGAAAAAGATACGCAGTATATT.

This chain links TRBV4-1 with TRBJ1-1; 8 bases are shared with TRBD1. The CDR3 has 11 amino acids. V shed 8 bases, J shed 8 bases, and the junction held 4 bases outside the gene matches. Germline lookup yields CDR1 MGHRA and CDR2 YSYEKL. CDR3 bases: TGCGCCAGCTCGACAGGGGTGGAAGCTTTCTTT. Its translation: CASSTGVEAFF.

As to this clonotype: A much larger clone lies one base from this, so it may be a read error. The V call is TRBV2, the J call TRBJ2-1; no clear D. Trimming shortened V by 3 bases and J by 5 bases, and 11 bases separated the two germline ends. CDR1 and CDR2 from the germline V gene are SNHLY and FYNNEI. This CDR3 region has 14 residues. DNA of the CDR3: TGTGCCAGCAGTGACAACCGGTTGCACAATGAGCAGTTCTTC. Residues: CASSDNRLHNEQFF. The full variable domain, rest sourced from reference TRBV2 and TRBJ2-1, is EPEVTQTPSHQVTQMGQEVILRCVPISNHLYFYWYRQILGQKVEFLVSFYNNEISEKSEIFDDQFSVERPDGSNFTLKIRSTKLEDSAMYFCASSDNRLHNEQFFGPGTRLTVL.

This clonotype was seen many times. The chain employs TRBV10-3 and TRBJ2-6; D is uncertain. This CDR3 comprises 17 residues. Germline V gene lookup returns CDR1 ENHRY and CDR2 SYGVKD. The V and J ends lost 0 bases and 1 base respectively, with 10 bases between them. CDR3 bases: TGTGCCATCAGTGAGTCGAGGAGTCCTTCTGGGGCCAACGTCCTGACTTTC. Its translation: CAISESRSPSGANVLTF.

A remark on this clonotype: Germline and junction disagree at one end, which may indicate a read error. V gene TRBV6-2 or TRBV6-3 combines with J gene TRBJ1-5; 9 bases match TRBD1. Germline V gives CDR1 MNHEY, CDR2 SVGEGT. The CDR3 is made up of 15 amino acids. CDR3 region: CASSYSGTGNQPRHF. CDR3 bases: TGTGCCAGCAGTTACTCCGGGACAGGGAATCAGCCCCGGCATTTT.